This entry describes one T cell receptor beta chain. Antigen unknown. The entry originates in a study of T-cell memory formation after mild COVID-19. Study summary: TCR clusters were mostly confined to one donor each.

Trimming cost V 4 bases and J 0 bases, with 13 bases left between them. The CDR3 loop spans 15 amino acids. Looked up from germline, CDR1 is LGHDT and CDR2 is YNNKEL (reference sequence). MiXCR, applied by TCRdb to the 5' RACE reads, yields one record per CDR3 protein. The table records around 440,000 distinct CDR3 sequences, about 20% of them present only once. Regarding the study as a whole: Contracting clones localized mainly to CM and EM when CD4+ and mainly to EMRA when CD8+. Some SARS-CoV-2-responding clones were already detected in memory before infection. While clones contracting from day 15 to 85 were balanced between CD4 and CD8, later expanders leaned CD4+.

The V call is TRBV3-1, the J call TRBJ2-7; weak D call: TRBD2 (5 bases). The TCR was taken from an adult woman who had mild COVID-19 (a few samples of this study predate the infection). Cell type and time point are not known. Sequencing was done on a sample of PBMCs or a T cell subset sorted from them (not recorded which). The CDR3 DNA reads TGTGCCAGCAGCCTCACTTTCGAGGGCTCCTACGAGCAGTACTTC. It codes for CASSLTFEGSYEQYF.